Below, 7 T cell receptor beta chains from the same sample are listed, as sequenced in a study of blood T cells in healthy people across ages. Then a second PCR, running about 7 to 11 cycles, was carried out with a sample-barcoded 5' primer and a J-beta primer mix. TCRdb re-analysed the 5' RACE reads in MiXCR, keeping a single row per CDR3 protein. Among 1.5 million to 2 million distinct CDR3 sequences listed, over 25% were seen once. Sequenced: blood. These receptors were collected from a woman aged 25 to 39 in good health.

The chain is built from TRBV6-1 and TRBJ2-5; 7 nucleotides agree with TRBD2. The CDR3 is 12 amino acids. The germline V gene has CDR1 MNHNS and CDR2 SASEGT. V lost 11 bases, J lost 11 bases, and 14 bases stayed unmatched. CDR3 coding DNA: TGTGCCGCACTGCCGCCCCGGGGGGAGCAGTACTTC. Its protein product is CAALPPRGEQYF.

The CDR3 here is CASSWERRDTQYF. The CDR3 coding sequence is TGCGCCAGCAGCTGGGAGCGTCGAGATACGCAGTATTTT. The V and J genes are TRBV5-1 and TRBJ2-3; D might be TRBD2 (5 bases). Germline values: CDR1 SGHRS, CDR2 YFSETQ. This CDR3 contains 13 residues. The V end was cut by 3 bases, the J end by 5 bases, with 10 bases between.

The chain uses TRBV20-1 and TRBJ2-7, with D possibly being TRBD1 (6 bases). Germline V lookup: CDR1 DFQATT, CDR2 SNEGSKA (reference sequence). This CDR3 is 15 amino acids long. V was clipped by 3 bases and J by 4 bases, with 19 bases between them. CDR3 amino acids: CSASNSGTPQYEQYF. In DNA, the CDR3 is TGCAGTGCTAGCAACTCCGGGACACCCCAATACGAGCAGTACTTC.

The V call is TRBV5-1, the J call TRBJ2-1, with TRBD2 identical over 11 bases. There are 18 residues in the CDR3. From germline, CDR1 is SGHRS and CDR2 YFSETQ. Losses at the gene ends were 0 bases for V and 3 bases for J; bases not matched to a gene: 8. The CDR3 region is CASSLVPSGGIGYNEQFF. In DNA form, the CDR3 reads TGCGCCAGCAGCTTGGTTCCTAGCGGGGGGATAGGCTACAATGAGCAGTTCTTC. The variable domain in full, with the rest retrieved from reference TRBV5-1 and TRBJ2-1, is KAGVTQTPRYLIKTRGQQVTLSCSPISGHRSVSWYQQTPGQGLQFLFEYFSETQRNKGNFPGRFSGRQFSNSRSEMNVSTLELGDSALYLCASSLVPSGGIGYNEQFFGPGTRLTVL.

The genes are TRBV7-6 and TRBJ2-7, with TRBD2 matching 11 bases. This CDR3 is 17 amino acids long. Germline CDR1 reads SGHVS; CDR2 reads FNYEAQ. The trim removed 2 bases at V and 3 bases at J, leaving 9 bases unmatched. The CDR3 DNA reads TGTGCCAGCAGCTTAAGACAGGGACTAGCGGCCCGCTACGAGCAGTACTTC. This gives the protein CASSLRQGLAARYEQYF.

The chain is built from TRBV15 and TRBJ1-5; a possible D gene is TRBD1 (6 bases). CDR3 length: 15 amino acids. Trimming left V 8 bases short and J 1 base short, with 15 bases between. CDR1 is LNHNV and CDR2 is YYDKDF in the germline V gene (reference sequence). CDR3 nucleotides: TGTGCCACCGGCGGGACATCAGTAAGCAATCAGCCCCAGCATTTT. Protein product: CATGGTSVSNQPQHF. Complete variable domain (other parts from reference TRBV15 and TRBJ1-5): DAMVIQNPRYQVTQFGKPVTLSCSQTLNHNVMYWYQQKSSQAPKLLFHYYDKDFNNEADTPDNFQSRRPNTSFCFLDIRSPGLGDTAMYLCATGGTSVSNQPQHFGDGTRLSIL.

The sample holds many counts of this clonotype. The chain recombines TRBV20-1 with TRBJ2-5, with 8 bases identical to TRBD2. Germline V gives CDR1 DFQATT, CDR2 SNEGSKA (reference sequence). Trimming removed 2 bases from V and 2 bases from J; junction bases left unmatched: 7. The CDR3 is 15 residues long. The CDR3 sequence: CSARFSGTQQETQYF. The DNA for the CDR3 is TGCAGTGCTAGATTTAGCGGGACGCAGCAAGAGACCCAGTACTTC.